These 23 T cell receptor beta chains originate from one sample sequenced in a study of cytomegalovirus exposure and HLA in healthy donors. Researchers ran the PCR with 60 Vbeta and 13 Jbeta primers. The assay was immunoSEQ multiplex PCR, and TCRdb's table has in-frame clones only and misses some. The table records some 110,000 clones, about 81% of them present only once. The sample comprised PBMCs. These receptors were obtained from a woman aged 25 to 39 in good health and CMV-seronegative.

This chain joins TRBV10-1 and TRBJ2-2; 7 nucleotides match TRBD1. Per the germline V gene, CDR1 is WNHNN and CDR2 is SYGVQD (reference sequence). The CDR3 runs to 15 residues. The J segment lost 0 bases and the V segment lost 2 bases, leaving 0 bases of the junction unmatched. The CDR3 nucleotides read TGCGCCAGCAGTGAGGGGACAGCGAACACCGGGGAGCTGTTTTTT. This translates into CASSEGTANTGELFF.

This chain joins TRBV21-1 and TRBJ2-1; the D call in the table, TRBD2, was not verified against the DNA. TRBV21-1 is tagged as a pseudogene. The CDR3 is 18 amino acids. This chain's CDR3 is CASSKLPARSGSYNEQFF. For the CDR3, the DNA is TGTGCCAGCAGCAAGCTACCCGCGCGGAGTGGCTCCTACAATGAGCAGTTCTTC.

The chain recombines TRBV10-3 with TRBJ2-5, with TRBD2 identical over 11 bases. The CDR3 covers 18 residues. Per germline, CDR1 ENHRY and CDR2 SYGVKD. V was pared by 4 bases and J by 5 bases, with 15 bases of the junction left unmatched. CDR3 nucleotide sequence: TGTGCCATCAGTGGCCAAAAGATACTAGCGGGAGTAGGGGAGACCCAGTACTTC. Translating gives CAISGQKILAGVGETQYF.

The V and J genes are TRBV21-1 and TRBJ2-7; the table's TRBD2 call for D was not verified on the DNA. TRBV21-1 is noted as a pseudogene. The CDR3 contains 13 residues. The DNA for the CDR3 is TGTGCCAGCAACAAGACTAGGCGGTACGAGCAGTACTTC. This encodes CASNKTRRYEQYF.

The chain couples TRBV5-6 to TRBJ2-3; D gene uncertain. V gave up 4 bases and J gave up 9 bases, with 15 bases separating them. Germline V gene sequence: CDR1 SGHDT, CDR2 YYEEEE. The CDR3 is 13 amino acids. CDR3 DNA: TGTGCCAGCAGCCCACGATTGGCGGTAACGCAGTATTTT. Its protein is CASSPRLAVTQYF.

The chain couples TRBV5-1 to TRBJ1-5; TRBD1 matches at 7 bases. The trim removed 2 bases at V and 4 bases at J, leaving 6 bases unmatched. The CDR3 loop spans 15 amino acids. Per germline, CDR1 SGHRS and CDR2 YFSETQ. The CDR3 coding sequence is TGCGCCAGCAGCTTCCAGGGGGGAGGTAATCAGCCCCAGCATTTT. The encoded protein is CASSFQGGGNQPQHF.

This clone was observed a handful of times. J is TRBJ1-2 and V is TRBV6-1, with D maybe TRBD1 (5 bases). The CDR3 has 14 residues. Germline V gives CDR1 MNHNS, CDR2 SASEGT. V lost 1 base and J 0 bases, leaving 6 bases between the germline ends. CDR3 DNA sequence: TGTGCCAGCAGTGAAGGGACAACTAACTATGGCTACACCTTC. Its translation is CASSEGTTNYGYTF.

On this clone: The junction does not match germline at one end; this may be a read error. This rearrangement joins TRBV7-9 to TRBJ1-1; D is unresolved. The CDR3 loop spans 12 amino acids. The germline CDR1 and CDR2 sequences are SEHNR and FQNEAQ (reference sequence). In DNA, the CDR3 is TGTTCCAGCAGCTTAGTACAGCTTGAAGCTTTCTTT. It encodes CSSSLVQLEAFF.

The chain links TRBV7-9 to TRBJ1-4; unclear D gene. CDR3 length equals 19 residues. V lost 1 base, J lost 4 bases, and 22 bases lay in between. Germline assignment: CDR1 SEHNR and CDR2 FQNEAQ (reference sequence). The CDR3, as DNA: TGTGCCAGCAGCTTAGTGGTTCTGAGGGATCCTCCTTATAATGAAAAACTGTTTTTT. It encodes CASSLVVLRDPPYNEKLFF. The variable domain in full, completed from reference TRBV7-9 and TRBJ1-4, reads DTGVSQNPRHKITKRGQNVTFRCDPISEHNRLYWYRQTLGQGPEFLTYFQNEAQLEKSRLLSDRFSAERPKGSFSTLEIQRTEQGDSAMYLCASSLVVLRDPPYNEKLFFGSGTQLSVL.

V gene TRBV19 combines with J gene TRBJ1-4, with 7 positions matching TRBD1. Germline CDR1 is LNHDA and CDR2 is SQIVND (reference sequence). CDR3 length: 13 amino acids. J was trimmed by 4 bases and V by 6 bases; bases with no gene match: 2. The CDR3 region has the DNA TGTGCCAGTAGGACAGGGAATAATGAAAAACTGTTTTTT. Protein sequence: CASRTGNNEKLFF.

The chain carries TRBV7-2 and TRBJ2-3, with D possibly matching TRBD2 (6 bases). The V end was cut by 5 bases, the J end by 0 bases, with 9 bases between. The CDR3 loop spans 14 amino acids. Looked up from germline, CDR1 is SGHTA and CDR2 is FQGNSA. CDR3 bases: TGTGCCAGCAGCCCGGGACTTAGCACAGATACGCAGTATTTT. Its translation: CASSPGLSTDTQYF.

Concerning this clone: Because it lacks the conserved phenylalanine or tryptophan at the end, this CDR3 is likely a read error. CDR3 amino acids: CSVGYRGLLDTEAFL. The CDR3 DNA is TGCAGCGTTGGGTACAGGGGCTTGTTAGACACTGAAGCTTTCCTT. The J gene is TRBJ1-1, the V gene TRBV29-1; 7 bases are shared with TRBD1. Germline values: CDR1 SQVTM, CDR2 ANQGSEA. V trimming: 4 bases; J trimming: 3 bases; junction bases outside the gene matches: 11. CDR3 length equals 15 residues.

The V and J genes are TRBV19 and TRBJ1-5, with 7 nucleotides matching TRBD1. The V gene's germline CDR1 is LNHDA and CDR2 SQIVND (reference sequence). J lost 1 base, V lost 3 bases, and 6 bases had no gene match. CDR3 size: 16 residues. The CDR3 sequence: CASSMESRGSNQPQHF. The CDR3 DNA follows: TGTGCCAGTAGTATGGAGAGCAGGGGGAGCAATCAGCCCCAGCATTTT.

Details on this clone: The junction and the germline gene differ at one end; a read error may be behind it. V and J are TRBV7-9 and TRBJ2-5; D gene uncertain. The CDR3 runs to 12 residues. The germline CDR1 and CDR2 sequences are SEHNR and FQNEAQ (reference sequence). CDR3 coding DNA: TGTTCCAGCAGCTTATCTCGAGAGACCCAGTACTTC. This translates into CSSSLSRETQYF.

CDR3 sequence: CSVEDSHSYEQYF. The CDR3 nucleotides read TGCAGCGTTGAAGATTCCCACAGCTACGAGCAGTACTTC. The gene calls are TRBV29-1 and TRBJ2-7; the D is unclear. Trimming took 0 bases from V and 3 from J, leaving 9 bases between them. CDR1 is SQVTM and CDR2 is ANQGSEA in the germline V gene. The CDR3 extends over 13 amino acids.

CDR3 DNA: TGCGCCAGCAGCTTGGATCTTAGCTCCTATAATTCACCCCTCCACTTT. Translating gives CASSLDLSSYNSPLHF. This chain connects TRBV5-1 to TRBJ1-6, with D uncertain. The V end was cut by 0 bases, the J end by 0 bases, with 7 bases between. Germline values: CDR1 SGHRS, CDR2 YFSETQ. The CDR3 is 16 residues long.

The V call is TRBV19, the J call TRBJ1-2; 8 bases map to TRBD1. V was pared by 6 bases and J by 3 bases, with 6 bases of the junction left unmatched. The germline CDR1 and CDR2 sequences are LNHDA and SQIVND (reference sequence). The CDR3 consists of 14 residues. CDR3 nucleotide sequence: TGTGCCAGTAGGAATGACAGGGGCGACTATGGCTACACCTTC. Translating gives CASRNDRGDYGYTF.

CDR3 region: CASSPSGRAGSYEQYF. DNA of the CDR3: TGTGCCAGCAGCCCTAGCGGGAGGGCTGGTAGCTACGAGCAGTACTTC. This chain joins TRBV7-8 and TRBJ2-7, with TRBD2 matching 12 bases. Germline values: CDR1 SGHVS, CDR2 FQNEAQ. This CDR3 is built from 16 residues. Trimming removed 5 bases from V and 3 bases from J; junction bases left unmatched: 8.

This clone has just one count. The V call is TRBV7-3, the J call TRBJ2-2; perhaps TRBD1 as D (6 bases). CDR1 is SGHTA, CDR2 FQGTGA, per germline. V was shortened by 4 bases and J by 2 bases, with 11 bases between the two germline ends. The CDR3 has 15 residues. CDR3 sequence reads: CASSSQGRNTGELFF. DNA for the CDR3: TGTGCCAGCAGCTCACAGGGTCGTAACACCGGGGAGCTGTTTTTT.

The J gene is TRBJ1-1, the V gene TRBV4-1; the match to TRBD1 covers 9 bases. The CDR3 length is 14 residues. Germline loops: CDR1 MGHRA, CDR2 YSYEKL. V lost 2 bases to trimming and J lost 10 bases; unmatched junction nucleotides: 8. In nucleotides, the CDR3 is TGCGCCAGCAGCCAAACGGGACAGGGAAAGGTAGCTTTCTTT. Protein product: CASSQTGQGKVAFF.

This clone was observed a few times. V gene TRBV6-1 combines with J gene TRBJ2-1; D gene uncertain. There are 14 residues in the CDR3. CDR1 is MNHNS, CDR2 SASEGT, per germline. The V end lost 5 bases, the J end lost 0 bases, and 8 bases lay between the germline ends. This CDR3 reads CASSPGDSYNEQFF. CDR3 bases: TGTGCCAGCAGTCCGGGTGACTCCTACAATGAGCAGTTCTTC.

The rearrangement joins TRBV27 to TRBJ1-2, with D possibly being TRBD1 (6 bases). Germline assignment: CDR1 MNHEY and CDR2 SMNVEV (reference sequence). V lost 2 bases, J lost 8 bases, and 12 bases lay in between. This CDR3 spans 13 amino acids. Here the CDR3 DNA reads TGTGCCAGCAGTTTAAGTATCAGGGGAGGCTACACCTTC. Translated: CASSLSIRGGYTF.

The chain uses TRBV6-5 and TRBJ2-7; D is perhaps TRBD1 (5 bases). CDR1 and CDR2 (germline): MNHEY, SVGAGI. The CDR3 has 13 amino acids. Trimming pared 10 bases from V and 4 bases from J, leaving 17 bases between. The CDR3 reads CATSRGRPYEQYF. The CDR3, as DNA: TGTGCCACCTCAAGGGGCAGACCGTACGAGCAGTACTTC.